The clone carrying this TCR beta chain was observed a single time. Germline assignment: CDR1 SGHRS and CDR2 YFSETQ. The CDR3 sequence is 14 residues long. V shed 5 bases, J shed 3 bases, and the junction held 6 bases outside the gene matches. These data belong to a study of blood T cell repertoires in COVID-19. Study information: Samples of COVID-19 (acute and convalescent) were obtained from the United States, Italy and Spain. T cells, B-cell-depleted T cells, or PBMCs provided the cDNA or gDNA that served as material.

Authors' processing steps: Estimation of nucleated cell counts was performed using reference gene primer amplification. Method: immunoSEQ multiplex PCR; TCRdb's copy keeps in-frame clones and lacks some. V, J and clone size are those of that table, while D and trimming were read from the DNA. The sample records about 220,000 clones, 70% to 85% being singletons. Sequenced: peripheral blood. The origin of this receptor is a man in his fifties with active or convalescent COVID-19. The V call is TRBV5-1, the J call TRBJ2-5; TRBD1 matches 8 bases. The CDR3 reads CASRRTGLKETQYF. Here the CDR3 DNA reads TGCGCCAGCAGGAGGACAGGGTTGAAAGAGACCCAGTACTTC.